The text below deals with one T cell receptor beta chain. Its target is unknown. Clones were sequenced by immunoSEQ multiplex PCR, and TCRdb holds only the in-frame ones, with some missing. The repertoire has around 200,000 clones, about 81% of them found once; the top ten carry roughly 1.2%. The sample comes from a study of cytomegalovirus exposure and HLA in healthy donors. Study outcomes and limitations: Later, an analysis found that TCR clusters from the first cohort tended to co-occur in the 120 or so validation repertoires.

Separate from the approximately 600-subject first cohort was the approximately 120-subject validation cohort, to which the donors belonged. V gave up 1 base and J gave up 3 bases; unmatched junction bases: 12. CDR1 is SGHNT, CDR2 YENEEA, per germline. The CDR3 covers 18 residues. Sequences were obtained from PBMCs. This TCR was sampled from a young woman in good health and CMV-seronegative. The chain joins TRBV11-3 to TRBJ2-7, with 10 bases lining up with TRBD1. The CDR3 sequence: CASSLGLTGTGANYEQYF. Here the CDR3 DNA reads TGTGCCAGCAGCTTAGGATTGACCGGGACAGGGGCGAACTACGAGCAGTACTTC.